The clone carrying this T cell receptor (beta chain) was seen many times. The sample originates from a study of T-cell reconstitution after alpha-beta-depleted transplantation in children. Unique molecular identifiers were incorporated into the prepared TCRbeta library. TCRdb reprocessed the PCR reads with MiXCR, giving one entry per CDR3 protein. The sample lists 230,000 or so distinct CDR3 sequences; around 11% were seen once. Germline CDR1 is SGHTA and CDR2 is FQGNSA. V gave up 5 bases and J gave up 3 bases; unmatched junction bases: 2. The CDR3 is 13 amino acids. The V call is TRBV7-2, the J call TRBJ1-1, with TRBD1 matching over 8 bases. The receptor's source is a human donor who donated a stem cell graft to a child with acute lymphoblastic leukemia. Material: PBMCs from the stem cell graft donor, obtained from the stem cell graft. CDR3 amino acids: CASSVDRDTEAFF. CDR3 DNA sequence: TGTGCCAGCAGCGTGGACAGGGACACTGAAGCTTTCTTT.